This entry is about one T cell receptor (beta chain). The antigen it binds to is not known. Per-base quality was not reported, and no clone a single base away is much larger than it. These data originate in a study of siplizumab effects on memory and regulatory T cells (dated by TCRdb to the late 2010s). As for the study more broadly: The study examined how the anti-CD2 antibody siplizumab affects alloreactive T-cell subsets in allogeneic mixed lymphocyte reactions built from human PBMCs. What the study reported, not specific to this receptor: The cumulative frequency of alloreactive sequences that could be traced back to unstimulated CD4+ memory T cells was significantly reduced by siplizumab. Compared with memory T cells, unstimulated naive T cells appeared more diverse, and naive cells seemed to make a substantial contribution to the alloresponse. The suppressive function of proliferating Tregs from siplizumab cultures was not functionally confirmed. Because sequences below about 10^-5 frequency were poorly captured, only a minor fraction of alloreactive clones could be mapped to unstimulated subsets. Of the alloreactive CD4+ clones that could be mapped, the Treg-derived share averaged about 63% with siplizumab compared with approximately 30% in control reactions. Roughly 75-97% of proliferating CD4+ or CD8+ clones could not be assigned a naive or memory phenotype.

In three donor pairs, further sequencing was done on unstimulated CD8+ naive, CD4+ memory, CD8+ TEMRA, CD4+ naive and CD8+ effector memory subsets. TCRbeta CDR3 sequencing was performed on sorted unstimulated T cells and on proliferating T cells recovered from mixed lymphocyte reactions. Fresh whole blood from approximately ten HLA-typed healthy donors was used to isolate PBMCs. The protocol used for the library was the immunoSEQ multiplex PCR assay. Around 94,000 TCR templates per sample were assayed on the deep sequencing platform. Genomic DNA extracted from sorted T cells was the material used for TCRbeta CDR3 sequencing. Per the original workflow: The R programming language was used for clonal analysis of the TCRbeta CDR3 data. Alloreactive CD4+ and CD8+ clones were defined by comparing unstimulated samples with post-reaction CFSE-low samples. Regulatory or non-regulatory origin was assigned to alloreactive CD4+ clones by matching of sequences to sorted unstimulated Treg and non-Treg repertoires. TCRdb stores this immuneACCESS table with in-frame sequences only. Part of the clones is absent; in the studies checked, under half of the shortfall reflects unresolved V genes, and no reason is known for the rest. The DNA was the basis for D and trimming; V, J and clone size are from that table. Within this sample are 70,000 to 95,000 clones, with 96% of them counted one time only. Of the sample, approximately 0.031% falls within the top ten clones.

From a lookup of the germline V gene, CDR1 and CDR2 are MGHDK and SYGVNS. From its cysteine to its phenylalanine, the CDR3 spans 16 amino acids. The CDR3 DNA has 48 bases and is translated from base 1. Trimming removed 2 bases from V and 5 bases from J; the gene matches leave 10 bases unexplained. The chain uses TRBV25-1 and TRBJ2-3, with TRBD2 matching 7 junction bases. This clonotype was obtained from a human donor in good health. Sample: naive CD4+ T cells sorted from blood. Interpreted using the paper, the cell subset or site label stands for: unstimulated naive T cells. CDR3 reads: CASSERYSGAGDTQYF. The DNA is TGTGCCAGCAGTGAACGGTACAGCGGGGCGGGAGATACGCAGTATTTT.